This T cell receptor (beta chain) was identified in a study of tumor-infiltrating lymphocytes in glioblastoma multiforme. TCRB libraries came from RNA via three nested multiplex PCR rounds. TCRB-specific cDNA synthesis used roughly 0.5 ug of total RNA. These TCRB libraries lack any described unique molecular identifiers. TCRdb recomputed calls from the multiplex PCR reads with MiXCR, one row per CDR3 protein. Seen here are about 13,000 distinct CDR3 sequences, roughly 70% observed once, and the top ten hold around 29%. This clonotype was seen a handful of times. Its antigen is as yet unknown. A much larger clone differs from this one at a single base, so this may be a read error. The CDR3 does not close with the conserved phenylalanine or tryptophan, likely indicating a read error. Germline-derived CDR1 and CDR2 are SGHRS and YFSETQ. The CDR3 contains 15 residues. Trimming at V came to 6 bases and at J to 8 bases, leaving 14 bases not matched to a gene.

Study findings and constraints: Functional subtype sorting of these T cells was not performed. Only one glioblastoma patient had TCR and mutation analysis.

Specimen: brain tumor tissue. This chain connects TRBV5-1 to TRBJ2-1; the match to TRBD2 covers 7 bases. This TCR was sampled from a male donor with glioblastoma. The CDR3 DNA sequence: TGCGCCAGCACCCAGCGGGATCCCGCCAGGGATGAGCAGTTCCTC. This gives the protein CASTQRDPARDEQFL.